This T cell receptor (beta chain) comes out of a study of cytomegalovirus exposure and HLA in healthy donors. The PCR was carried out with 60 Vbeta primers and 13 Jbeta primers. Clones were sequenced by immunoSEQ multiplex PCR, and TCRdb holds only the in-frame ones, with some missing. This sample has around 76,000 clones, with under 80% found just once. The junction had 9 bases not matched to a gene; V was cut back by 6 bases and J by 8 bases. The germline gives CDR1 SGHRS, CDR2 YFSETQ. The CDR3 sequence is 14 residues long. The sequenced material came from PBMCs. The clonotype comes from a man aged 35 to 55 in good health and CMV-seronegative. The V call is TRBV5-1, the J call TRBJ2-1; 9 nucleotides agree with TRBD2. The CDR3 sequence: CASTWSGRFYEQFF. In DNA, the CDR3 is TGCGCCAGCACTTGGAGCGGGAGGTTCTATGAGCAGTTCTTC.